Below, 32 T cell receptor beta chains from the same sample are listed, as sequenced in a study of cytomegalovirus exposure and HLA in healthy donors. Use of 60 Vbeta and 13 Jbeta primers characterized the PCR. The data were produced by immunoSEQ multiplex PCR, yet TCRdb's version contains in-frame clones alone and is incomplete. The repertoire holds 110,000 or so clones, with roughly 13% as singletons. The sequenced sample consisted of PBMCs. All receptors come from a man in his forties or fifties in good health and CMV-seropositive.

This clone appeared a few times. This sequence joins TRBV27 and TRBJ1-5, with 8 bases that match TRBD1. V lost 3 bases, J lost 0 bases, and 4 bases stayed unmatched. CDR3 length: 16 residues. The germline V gene encodes CDR1 MNHEY and CDR2 SMNVEV (reference sequence). CDR3 sequence reads: CASSFSTGGSNQPQHF. The CDR3 DNA reads as TGTGCCAGCAGTTTCTCTACAGGGGGTAGCAATCAGCCCCAGCATTTT.

This clone was counted only a few times. This chain connects TRBV18 to TRBJ1-1, with D perhaps TRBD1 (5 bases). V dropped 3 bases and J dropped 2 bases, with 10 bases sitting between them. Germline assignment: CDR1 KGHSH and CDR2 LQKENI. This CDR3 spans 14 amino acids. CDR3 amino acids: CASSPGGVNTEAFF. Written as DNA, the CDR3 is TGTGCCAGCTCACCGGGGGGAGTCAACACTGAAGCTTTCTTT.

This clone was found a few times. The chain uses TRBV5-1 and TRBJ2-2; possible D gene TRBD1, 6 bases. Germline values: CDR1 SGHRS, CDR2 YFSETQ. V lost 7 bases and J lost 2, with 12 bases in between. The CDR3 is made up of 14 amino acids. CDR3 sequence (DNA): TGCGCCAGCTTCGACAGGACTAACACCGGGGAGCTGTTTTTT. Its protein is CASFDRTNTGELFF.

This clone has just a few counts. V is TRBV23-1 and J is TRBJ1-2, with 8 bases fitting TRBD1. TRBV23-1 falls under the ORF class, with uncertain function. V lost 2 bases, J lost 5 bases, and 10 bases stayed unmatched. The length of the CDR3 is 16 residues. CDR3 loop: CASSQPQDRDLYGYTF. The CDR3 DNA is TGCGCCAGCAGTCAACCCCAGGACAGGGATCTTTATGGCTACACCTTC.

This clone has only a few counts. The chain employs TRBV25-1 and TRBJ1-4; maybe TRBD1 (5 bases). Germline V gene sequence: CDR1 MGHDK, CDR2 SYGVNS. The CDR3 length is 16 residues. V gave up 4 bases and J gave up 6 bases, with 18 bases separating them. This chain's CDR3 is CASSAPGWRGDEKLFF. The CDR3 DNA follows: TGTGCCAGCAGTGCCCCGGGGTGGAGGGGCGATGAAAAACTGTTTTTT.

The CDR3 protein is CASSPSSGQETQYF. In DNA, the CDR3 is TGCGCCAGCAGCCCTTCTAGCGGCCAGGAGACCCAGTACTTC. The V call is TRBV5-1, the J call TRBJ2-5, with 7 positions matching TRBD2. Trimming removed 4 bases from V and 5 bases from J; junction bases left unmatched: 8. The CDR3 loop spans 14 amino acids. Germline V gene data show CDR1 as SGHRS and CDR2 as YFSETQ.

This clone has a handful of counts. This chain links TRBV28 with TRBJ2-1, with TRBD2 matching over 10 bases. Trimming removed 6 bases from V and 0 bases from J; junction bases left unmatched: 2. CDR1 and CDR2 (germline): MDHEN, SYDVKM. This CDR3 region has 15 residues. CDR3 in amino acids: CASRRTSGSYNEQFF. The CDR3 DNA reads as TGTGCCAGCAGACGGACTAGCGGCTCCTACAATGAGCAGTTCTTC.

This clone was counted between two and nine times. The V call is TRBV11-2, the J call TRBJ1-2; D gene uncertain. There are 12 residues in the CDR3. From germline, CDR1 is SGHAT and CDR2 FQNNGV. Between the trimmed V and J ends, which lost 7 bases and 6 bases, there was a span of 12 bases. CDR3 loop: CASTSVLDGYTF. DNA of the CDR3: TGTGCCAGCACCTCAGTGCTCGATGGCTACACCTTC. Filled out from reference TRBV11-2 and TRBJ1-2, the complete variable domain reads EAGVAQSPRYKIIEKRQSVAFWCNPISGHATLYWYQQILGQGPKLLIQFQNNGVVDDSQLPKDRFSAERLKGVDSTLKIQPAKLEDSAVYLCASTSVLDGYTFGSGTRLTVV.

The V gene is TRBV5-1, the J gene TRBJ2-2; 10 positions match TRBD2. The germline V gene has CDR1 SGHRS and CDR2 YFSETQ. This CDR3 contains 17 residues. Trimming took 3 bases from V and 7 from J; bases not matched to a gene: 12. The CDR3 region is CASSWRQREGGNGELFF. As DNA, the CDR3 is TGCGCCAGCAGCTGGAGACAGCGGGAGGGAGGCAACGGGGAGCTGTTTTTT. Full variable domain (rest looked up from reference TRBV5-1 and TRBJ2-2): KAGVTQTPRYLIKTRGQQVTLSCSPISGHRSVSWYQQTPGQGLQFLFEYFSETQRNKGNFPGRFSGRQFSNSRSEMNVSTLELGDSALYLCASSWRQREGGNGELFFGEGSRLTVL.

The chain links TRBV27 to TRBJ1-1; 7 positions agree with TRBD1. There are 16 residues in the CDR3. The ends lost 0 bases at V and 1 base at J; junction bases unmatched: 5. The germline V gene encodes CDR1 MNHEY and CDR2 SMNVEV (reference sequence). In DNA, the CDR3 is TGTGCCAGCAGTTTATCCGGGCAGGGGGGGAACACTGAAGCTTTCTTT. This sequence encodes CASSLSGQGGNTEAFF.

This chain uses TRBV19 with TRBJ2-2; D call uncertain. The CDR3 is 15 amino acids. Trimming left V 3 bases short and J 1 base short, with 9 bases between. Germline V gives CDR1 LNHDA, CDR2 SQIVND (reference sequence). CDR3 protein: CASSINSWNTGELFF. For the CDR3, the DNA is TGTGCCAGTAGTATCAATAGCTGGAACACCGGGGAGCTGTTTTTT.

The J gene is TRBJ2-1, the V gene TRBV6-5; 7 bases are shared with TRBD2. Germline CDR1 reads MNHEY; CDR2 reads SVGAGI. The CDR3 extends over 15 amino acids. V lost 8 bases to trimming and J lost 10 bases; unmatched junction nucleotides: 17. Here the CDR3 DNA reads TGTGCCAGCTCCCTCACCGGGAGGCCAGGGAGCGAGCAGTTCTTC. Translated, it gives CASSLTGRPGSEQFF.

This clone came up a few times. CDR3 loop: CSVQGVGEKLFF. CDR3 sequence (DNA): TGCAGCGTTCAGGGTGTCGGTGAAAAACTGTTTTTT. This chain links TRBV29-1 with TRBJ1-4; D perhaps matches TRBD1 (5 bases). This CDR3 is built from 12 residues. Trimming cost V 5 bases and J 7 bases, with 11 bases left between them. CDR1 SQVTM and CDR2 ANQGSEA come from the germline V gene.

This clone appeared a few times. The CDR3 here is CASSPRTSSNEQFF. CDR3 sequence (DNA): TGTGCCAGCAGCCCCCGGACTAGCTCCAATGAGCAGTTCTTC. The V gene is TRBV7-9, the J gene TRBJ2-1; 8 bases match TRBD2. Trimming cost V 5 bases and J 6 bases; bases outside gene matches: 6. CDR1 is SEHNR and CDR2 is FQNEAQ in the germline V gene (reference sequence). The CDR3 spans 14 residues.

This clone has only a few counts. This chain's CDR3 is CASSFRDQPQHF. In DNA form, the CDR3 reads TGTGCCAGCAGCTTCAGGGATCAGCCCCAGCATTTT. The gene calls are TRBV5-8 and TRBJ1-5; a possible D gene is TRBD1 (5 bases). The germline V and J ends were trimmed by 2 bases and 5 bases, with 5 bases remaining between them. The CDR3 extends over 12 amino acids. The germline gives CDR1 SGHTS, CDR2 YDEGEE. Filled out from reference TRBV5-8 and TRBJ1-5, the complete variable domain reads EAGVTQSPTHLIKTRGQQATLRCSPISGHTSVYWYQQALGLGLQFLLWYDEGEERNRGNFPPRFSGRQFPNYSSELNVNALELEDSALYLCASSFRDQPQHFGDGTRLSIL.

The chain is built from TRBV19 and TRBJ2-1; D remains ambiguous. V lost 1 base, J lost 7 bases, and 11 bases lay in between. The CDR3 loop spans 14 amino acids. The V gene's germline CDR1 is LNHDA and CDR2 SQIVND (reference sequence). The CDR3: CASSIVPSGNEQFF. In DNA form, the CDR3 reads TGTGCCAGTAGTATAGTTCCGTCCGGGAATGAGCAGTTCTTC.

The CDR3 reads CASSLGQNTGELFF. The CDR3 DNA follows: TGTGCCAGCAGCTTGGGACAGAACACCGGGGAGCTGTTTTTT. This chain connects TRBV11-2 to TRBJ2-2; possibly TRBD1 for D (6 bases). Trimming shortened V by 3 bases and J by 1 base, and 6 bases separated the two germline ends. CDR1 is SGHAT, CDR2 FQNNGV, per germline. The CDR3 contains 14 residues.

This rearrangement joins TRBV7-8 to TRBJ2-5, with 9 bases that match TRBD2. The CDR3 is 17 residues long. CDR1 SGHVS and CDR2 FQNEAQ come from the germline V gene. V was clipped by 1 base and J by 3 bases; unmatched bases: 9. The CDR3 region is CASSLDFGGRGEETQYF. As DNA, the CDR3 is TGTGCCAGCAGCTTAGACTTCGGCGGGAGGGGGGAAGAGACCCAGTACTTC.

This chain connects TRBV2 to TRBJ2-7; perhaps TRBD2 as D (6 bases). This CDR3 is built from 12 residues. Germline V CDR1 and CDR2: SNHLY, FYNNEI. V lost 11 bases and J 2 bases, leaving 13 bases between the germline ends. The CDR3 loop is CAGAGRTYEQYF. The CDR3 bases are TGTGCCGGGGCGGGACGGACCTACGAGCAGTACTTC. The full variable domain, with the rest looked up from reference TRBV2 and TRBJ2-7, is EPEVTQTPSHQVTQMGQEVILRCVPISNHLYFYWYRQILGQKVEFLVSFYNNEISEKSEIFDDQFSVERPDGSNFTLKIRSTKLEDSAMYFCAGAGRTYEQYFGPGTRLTVT.

V and J are TRBV7-2 and TRBJ2-2, with D perhaps matching TRBD2 (6 bases). Germline V CDR1 and CDR2: SGHTA, FQGNSA. The CDR3 extends over 15 amino acids. Trimming took 1 base from V and 4 from J, leaving 10 bases between them. CDR3 DNA sequence: TGTGCCAGCAGCTTAGTCAGGACTATCACCGGGGAGCTGTTTTTT. Residues: CASSLVRTITGELFF.

The chain has TRBV10-1 and TRBJ2-3; D may be TRBD2 (6 bases). Looked up from germline, CDR1 is WNHNN and CDR2 is SYGVQD (reference sequence). The CDR3 sequence is 13 residues long. V gave up 11 bases and J gave up 0 bases, with 12 bases separating them. CDR3 DNA: TGCGCCCCCTGGGGGGTTAGCACAGATACGCAGTATTTT. It is translated as CAPWGVSTDTQYF.

In this sample, this clone turned up once. The chain carries TRBV6-1 and TRBJ2-3, with D possibly matching TRBD1 (6 bases). The CDR3 runs 15 residues. CDR1 and CDR2 from the germline V gene are MNHNS and SASEGT. With 2 bases removed from V and 2 bases from J, the gap between germline ends came to 11 bases. The DNA for the CDR3 is TGTGCCAGCAGTGAACTCGCAGGGGCCACAGATACGCAGTATTTT. It yields the protein CASSELAGATDTQYF.

This clone was found a few times. The chain uses TRBV9 and TRBJ2-3, with 12 bases matching TRBD1. V shed 2 bases and J 6 bases; nucleotides not matched to a gene: 10. Germline CDR1 and CDR2: SGDLS and YYNGEE. This CDR3 spans 17 amino acids. This CDR3 reads CASSVGLGQGAVDTQYF. DNA for the CDR3: TGTGCCAGCAGCGTGGGGCTGGGACAGGGGGCGGTGGATACGCAGTATTTT.

V is TRBV7-9 and J is TRBJ1-5, with TRBD1 as a possible D gene (5 bases). The CDR3 has 12 amino acids. Germline V CDR1 and CDR2: SEHNR, FQNEAQ (reference sequence). The germline V and J ends were trimmed by 3 bases and 7 bases, with 7 bases remaining between them. The CDR3: CASSLGPQPQHF. CDR3 DNA sequence: TGTGCCAGCAGCTTGGGGCCCCAGCCCCAGCATTTT.

This clone was observed a few times. The rearrangement links TRBV6-1 to TRBJ2-5; 13 nucleotides align to TRBD2. The V gene end was trimmed by 4 bases and the J gene end by 1 base; junction bases not matched to a gene: 6. The CDR3 is 17 residues long. Per germline, CDR1 MNHNS and CDR2 SASEGT. This CDR3 reads CASSGTSGSPFQETQYF. The CDR3 coding sequence is TGTGCCAGCAGTGGGACTAGCGGGAGTCCTTTCCAAGAGACCCAGTACTTC.

This clone was detected a few times. The chain joins TRBV5-4 to TRBJ2-3, with D tentatively TRBD1 (6 bases). Germline loops: CDR1 SGHNT, CDR2 YYREEE (reference sequence). The V end lost 4 bases, the J end lost 0 bases, and 18 bases lay between the germline ends. The CDR3 length is 17 residues. The CDR3 loop is CASSAYRATDSTDTQYF. CDR3 bases: TGTGCCAGCAGCGCCTACAGGGCAACCGATAGCACAGATACGCAGTATTTT.

There are a few counts of this clone. The chain couples TRBV28 to TRBJ1-1; D possibly corresponds to TRBD1 (5 bases). Germline lookup yields CDR1 MDHEN and CDR2 SYDVKM. V shed 2 bases and J shed 5 bases, with 15 bases lying between them. The CDR3 extends over 15 amino acids. The CDR3, as DNA: TGTGCCAGCAGTTTACAGGGCACAACGGTGACTGAAGCTTTCTTT. It yields the protein CASSLQGTTVTEAFF.

CDR3 loop: CASSRDRGLAGYTF. The CDR3 DNA follows: TGCGCCAGCAGCCGGGACAGGGGGCTGGCTGGCTACACCTTC. The V call is TRBV5-1, the J call TRBJ1-2, with 12 positions matching TRBD1. The CDR3 has 14 residues. The germline V gene encodes CDR1 SGHRS and CDR2 YFSETQ. With V trimmed by 4 bases and J by 7 bases, 5 bases remained unmatched.

This chain uses TRBV19 with TRBJ1-3; the match to TRBD1 covers 10 bases. V was pared by 3 bases and J by 0 bases, with 5 bases of the junction left unmatched. This CDR3 region has 17 residues. CDR1 LNHDA and CDR2 SQIVND come from the germline V gene (reference sequence). Written as DNA, the CDR3 is TGTGCCAGTAGTATCCGGGACAGGGGATACTCTGGAAACACCATATATTTT. It is translated as CASSIRDRGYSGNTIYF.

This sequence joins TRBV11-2 and TRBJ1-1; tentative D call: TRBD1 (5 bases). The CDR3 loop spans 15 amino acids. The V and J ends lost 1 base and 2 bases respectively, with 11 bases between them. Germline V gene sequence: CDR1 SGHAT, CDR2 FQNNGV. The CDR3 coding sequence is TGTGCCAGCAGCTTAGCCGACAGATACAACACTGAAGCTTTCTTT. Its protein product is CASSLADRYNTEAFF.

This clone was detected only a few times. The rearrangement links TRBV10-3 to TRBJ2-7; 8 nucleotides agree with TRBD1. The CDR3 consists of 14 residues. The J segment lost 4 bases and the V segment lost 6 bases, leaving 8 bases of the junction unmatched. CDR1 ENHRY and CDR2 SYGVKD come from the germline V gene. CDR3 DNA: TGTGCCATCAGGTCCGGGACAGGAGAATACGAGCAGTACTTC. Its protein product is CAIRSGTGEYEQYF.

This clone was picked up a small number of times. The chain is built from TRBV2 and TRBJ1-1; 8 nucleotides align to TRBD1. The junction had 9 bases not matched to a gene; V was cut back by 8 bases and J by 1 base. The germline gives CDR1 SNHLY, CDR2 FYNNEI. The CDR3 extends over 15 amino acids. As DNA, the CDR3 is TGTGCCAGCGCTCCCCCAGGGGGCAGGAACACTGAAGCTTTCTTT. Protein sequence: CASAPPGGRNTEAFF.